Listed below are T cell receptor beta chains from one sample, sequenced in a study of blood T cell repertoires in COVID-19. The table came from immunoSEQ multiplex PCR; TCRdb's copy has only in-frame clones and leaves some out. The data contain about 270,000 clones, approximately 86% of them singletons. Material: PBMCs or T cells enriched from blood (not recorded which). The receptor set was obtained from a young woman who had recovered from COVID-19. Each CDR3 is given without its conserved first and last residue. The order of the fields is clone size, V gene, J gene, CDR3 protein. Where a row states a size, it is once, few, many or the class of an expanded clone; other rows omit it.

clone_size: -; v_call: TRBV6-4; j_call: TRBJ2-3; cdr3_aa: ASSASHGDTQY
clone_size: -; v_call: TRBV7-9; j_call: TRBJ2-1; cdr3_aa: ASSLGLAGNNEQF
clone_size: -; v_call: TRBV6-5; j_call: TRBJ2-1; cdr3_aa: ASGYAGSSYNEQF
clone_size: -; v_call: TRBV18; j_call: TRBJ2-5; cdr3_aa: ASSPRLAGSQETQY
clone_size: -; v_call: TRBV19; j_call: TRBJ2-5; cdr3_aa: ASSVDRGRETQY
clone_size: -; v_call: TRBV3-1/TRBV3-2; j_call: TRBJ1-4; cdr3_aa: ASSPFRQGSEKLF
clone_size: -; v_call: TRBV13; j_call: TRBJ1-1; cdr3_aa: ASSLEQGHGTEAF
clone_size: -; v_call: TRBV30; j_call: TRBJ1-2; cdr3_aa: ASTKGGVGLYGYT
clone_size: -; v_call: TRBV7-2; j_call: TRBJ2-2; cdr3_aa: ASSLVTYTGELF
clone_size: -; v_call: TRBV4-1; j_call: TRBJ1-1; cdr3_aa: ASSQGTGVWTF
clone_size: -; v_call: TRBV9; j_call: TRBJ1-2; cdr3_aa: ASSVVPGQGYGYT
clone_size: -; v_call: TRBV6-5; j_call: TRBJ2-5; cdr3_aa: ASSSLTGHQETQY
clone_size: few; v_call: TRBV6-5; j_call: TRBJ2-2; cdr3_aa: ASSYDGRAGELF
clone_size: -; v_call: TRBV11-3; j_call: TRBJ1-1; cdr3_aa: ASSLVQGITEAF
clone_size: -; v_call: TRBV9; j_call: TRBJ2-7; cdr3_aa: ASSPRGKIPYEQY
clone_size: -; v_call: TRBV6-1; j_call: TRBJ2-3; cdr3_aa: ASSEPLGGSGDTQY
clone_size: -; v_call: TRBV11-3; j_call: TRBJ2-7; cdr3_aa: ASSFGARVAEQY
clone_size: once; v_call: TRBV11-3; j_call: TRBJ1-1; cdr3_aa: ASRPTGLNTEAF
clone_size: -; v_call: TRBV11-3; j_call: TRBJ2-7; cdr3_aa: ASSLATGGPWYEQY
clone_size: -; v_call: TRBV14; j_call: TRBJ2-1; cdr3_aa: ASSQGTGGFYEQF
clone_size: -; v_call: TRBV11-3; j_call: TRBJ2-3; cdr3_aa: ASSLGGVTDTQY
clone_size: -; v_call: TRBV12-3/TRBV12-4; j_call: TRBJ1-1; cdr3_aa: ASSFVEGTEAF
clone_size: -; v_call: TRBV6-2/TRBV6-3; j_call: TRBJ2-3; cdr3_aa: ASSRGQGAEDTQY
clone_size: -; v_call: TRBV5-4; j_call: TRBJ2-5; cdr3_aa: ASSSGQGRGETQY
clone_size: -; v_call: TRBV4-1; j_call: TRBJ2-1; cdr3_aa: ASSQAGLAGANEQF
clone_size: -; v_call: TRBV7-9; j_call: TRBJ2-1; cdr3_aa: ASSQISGSFNEQF
clone_size: few; v_call: TRBV30; j_call: TRBJ2-3; cdr3_aa: AWAGLAIADTQY
clone_size: few; v_call: TRBV7-9; j_call: TRBJ1-4; cdr3_aa: ASSLANEKLF
clone_size: -; v_call: TRBV5-1; j_call: TRBJ1-1; cdr3_aa: ASSLAGQQNTEAF
clone_size: -; v_call: TRBV19; j_call: TRBJ1-6; cdr3_aa: ASSIDRGLRNSPLH
clone_size: once; v_call: TRBV30; j_call: TRBJ1-1; cdr3_aa: AWSVNGNTEAF
clone_size: once; v_call: TRBV6-5; j_call: TRBJ2-7; cdr3_aa: ASSLRGQGAYEQY
clone_size: -; v_call: TRBV9; j_call: TRBJ2-5; cdr3_aa: ASSVGPAGGTETQY
clone_size: -; v_call: TRBV12-5; j_call: TRBJ2-5; cdr3_aa: ASGLVSGGGETQY
clone_size: -; v_call: TRBV5-1; j_call: TRBJ1-1; cdr3_aa: ASSLEFGQGKAF
clone_size: -; v_call: TRBV5-8; j_call: TRBJ1-2; cdr3_aa: ASSRGQNYGYT
clone_size: -; v_call: TRBV25-1; j_call: TRBJ1-2; cdr3_aa: ASSEVGDRGQDGYT
clone_size: -; v_call: TRBV7-8; j_call: TRBJ2-2; cdr3_aa: ASSLRVRTSGEAGELF
clone_size: -; v_call: TRBV14; j_call: TRBJ2-1; cdr3_aa: ASSQERSSGGGDEQF
clone_size: -; v_call: TRBV11-2; j_call: TRBJ2-7; cdr3_aa: ASSLPAGRTYEQY
clone_size: -; v_call: TRBV5-1; j_call: TRBJ1-2; cdr3_aa: ASSSYRTDYGYT
clone_size: -; v_call: TRBV6-1; j_call: TRBJ1-2; cdr3_aa: ASSETGWHGYT
clone_size: -; v_call: TRBV7-8; j_call: TRBJ2-7; cdr3_aa: ASSLRLASSYEQY
clone_size: -; v_call: TRBV5-6; j_call: TRBJ1-2; cdr3_aa: ASSLGTGVTGYT
clone_size: -; v_call: TRBV23-1; j_call: TRBJ2-3; cdr3_aa: ASSHRGGDTQY
clone_size: -; v_call: TRBV7-8; j_call: TRBJ2-5; cdr3_aa: ASSRDRGGETQY
clone_size: once; v_call: TRBV19; j_call: TRBJ2-6; cdr3_aa: ASTPRGGGANVLT
clone_size: -; v_call: TRBV6-2/TRBV6-3; j_call: TRBJ2-3; cdr3_aa: ASSYHGVVIGGATDTQY
clone_size: -; v_call: TRBV28; j_call: TRBJ2-3; cdr3_aa: ASSLWAGGPSDTQY
clone_size: -; v_call: TRBV7-2; j_call: TRBJ1-6; cdr3_aa: ASSLQGPGLNSPLH
clone_size: -; v_call: TRBV18; j_call: TRBJ1-2; cdr3_aa: ASSPEGDYGYT
clone_size: -; v_call: TRBV9; j_call: TRBJ1-1; cdr3_aa: ASRGQANTEAF
clone_size: few; v_call: TRBV2; j_call: TRBJ2-7; cdr3_aa: ASSTRVYEQY